The present T cell receptor beta chain was sequenced within a study of blood T cell repertoires in COVID-19. Whole-study context: Researchers got acute and convalescent COVID-19 samples from the United States, Italy and Spain. In each case, the material was cDNA or gDNA derived from T cells, B-cell-depleted T cells, or PBMCs.

As handled by the study authors: Estimates of nucleated cell counts were drawn from the amplification of reference gene primers. The table came from immunoSEQ multiplex PCR; TCRdb's copy has only in-frame clones and leaves some out. The V and J calls and the clone size are those of that table, but D and trimming were determined from the DNA. Of about 110,000 clones in the sample, more than 70% were seen once. The CDR3 totals 17 residues. Trimming stripped 1 base from V and 0 bases from J, with 13 bases between. Germline lookup yields CDR1 MNHNS and CDR2 SASEGT. Sequencing used peripheral blood. This TCR was recovered from a woman aged 45-65 years with acute or convalescent COVID-19. The chain carries TRBV6-1 and TRBJ1-5; weak D call: TRBD1 (5 bases). In nucleotides, the CDR3 is TGTGCCAGCAGTGAAGGGGTGGGGCAGATTAGCAATCAGCCCCAGCATTTT. Its translation: CASSEGVGQISNQPQHF.